A selection of T cell receptor beta chains follows, all from one sample in a study of Graves' ophthalmopathy and Graves' hyperthyroidism. TCRdb reanalysed the multiplex PCR reads using MiXCR and keeps one entry per CDR3 protein. The sample holds about 380,000 distinct CDR3 sequences; 15% are singletons and the top ten take approximately 7%. Sequenced material: peripheral blood. Receptors originate from a woman between 18 and 30 years old with stable Graves' hyperthyroidism. Each CDR3 is given with its conserved first and last residue. D genes are given only for firm matches. Clone size is given for some rows only: seen once, a few or many times, or a class if the clone is expanded.

D gene: TRBD2
clone size: many
V gene: TRBV20-1
J gene: TRBJ2-5
CDR3 DNA: TGCAGTGCTAGAGATGGGGGGGGTGGGGAGACCCAGTACTTC
CDR3 protein: CSARDGGGGETQYF

D gene: .
clone size: many
V gene: TRBV10-3
J gene: TRBJ2-7
CDR3 DNA: TGTGCCACTCTCGAACCCTACGAGCAGTACTTC
CDR3 protein: CATLEPYEQYF

D gene: TRBD1
clone size: few
V gene: TRBV14
J gene: TRBJ2-7
CDR3 DNA: TGTGCCAGCAGCCAAGTCTTCGACAGGGCCCCCATCAAGACCTACCCCGAGCAGTACTTC
CDR3 protein: CASSQVFDRAPIKTYPEQYF

D gene: .
clone size: many
V gene: TRBV7-9
J gene: TRBJ2-7
CDR3 DNA: TGTGCCAGCAGCTTTAGCCGAGGCGAGCAGTACTTC
CDR3 protein: CASSFSRGEQYF

D gene: .
clone size: many
V gene: TRBV6-1
J gene: TRBJ2-2
CDR3 DNA: TGTGCCAGGCTCACGCACACCGGGGAGCTGTTTTTT
CDR3 protein: CARLTHTGELFF

D gene: TRBD1
clone size: many
V gene: TRBV6-1
J gene: TRBJ1-2
CDR3 DNA: TGTGCCAGCAAAGGGACAGGAGGGAGTTGGGGCTACACCTTC
CDR3 protein: CASKGTGGSWGYTF

D gene: TRBD2
clone size: many
V gene: TRBV7-8
J gene: TRBJ2-4
CDR3 DNA: TGTGCCAGCAGCCTCCGGAGCGGGGGGGCCTTTGGAAACATTCAGTACTTC
CDR3 protein: CASSLRSGGAFGNIQYF

D gene: TRBD2
clone size: many
V gene: TRBV12-3/TRBV12-4
J gene: TRBJ2-7
CDR3 DNA: TGTGCCAGCAGTCTTAGCGGGGCTTACTCCTACGAGCAGTACTTC
CDR3 protein: CASSLSGAYSYEQYF

D gene: TRBD2
clone size: many
V gene: TRBV19
J gene: TRBJ2-2
CDR3 DNA: TGTGCCAGTAGTACAGGGAGGGTGACCACCGGGGAGCTGTTTTTT
CDR3 protein: CASSTGRVTTGELFF

D gene: .
clone size: many
V gene: TRBV4-1
J gene: TRBJ2-7
CDR3 DNA: TGCGCCAGCAGCCAAGATCCCTGGGGCCCCTCCTACGAGCAGTACTTC
CDR3 protein: CASSQDPWGPSYEQYF

D gene: .
clone size: .
V gene: TRBV18
J gene: TRBJ2-7
CDR3 DNA: TGTGCCAGCTCAGCCGGCCCCGGTTACGAGCAGTACTTC
CDR3 protein: CASSAGPGYEQYF

D gene: .
clone size: many
V gene: TRBV12-5
J gene: TRBJ2-5
CDR3 DNA: TGTGCTAGTGGTTTGGGCCAATGGGAGACCCAGTACTTC
CDR3 protein: CASGLGQWETQYF

D gene: TRBD2
clone size: many
V gene: TRBV19
J gene: TRBJ2-7
CDR3 DNA: TGTGCCAGTAGTCCAACTACAGGCCGCATTGGGACTACCTACGAGCAGTACTTC
CDR3 protein: CASSPTTGRIGTTYEQYF

D gene: TRBD2
clone size: .
V gene: TRBV2
J gene: TRBJ2-5
CDR3 DNA: TGTGCCAGCAGTAAGGGAGGGGTTGAGACCCAGTACTTC
CDR3 protein: CASSKGGVETQYF

D gene: .
clone size: few
V gene: TRBV11-3
J gene: TRBJ1-1
CDR3 DNA: TGTGCCAGCAGCGGTAACACTGAATCTTTCTTT
CDR3 protein: CASSGNTESFF

D gene: .
clone size: many
V gene: TRBV4-1
J gene: TRBJ1-6
CDR3 DNA: TGCGCCAGCAGCCAACCCGGTGGGGATTCACCCCTCCACTTT
CDR3 protein: CASSQPGGDSPLHF

D gene: .
clone size: .
V gene: TRBV15
J gene: TRBJ2-5
CDR3 DNA: TGTGCCACCAGCAGAGATCTAGGCGAACAAGAGACCCAGTACTTC
CDR3 protein: CATSRDLGEQETQYF

D gene: TRBD2
clone size: few
V gene: TRBV20-1
J gene: TRBJ2-5
CDR3 DNA: TGCAGTGCTAGATATCGAGGGAGCGGGGAGGAGACCCAGTACTTC
CDR3 protein: CSARYRGSGEETQYF

D gene: TRBD1
clone size: .
V gene: TRBV6-1
J gene: TRBJ1-5
CDR3 DNA: TGTGCCAGCAGTACAGACAGGGCCCGATCGCACCGTCAGCCCCAGCATTTT
CDR3 protein: CASSTDRARSHRQPQHF

D gene: .
clone size: few
V gene: TRBV20-1
J gene: TRBJ2-5
CDR3 DNA: TGCAGTGCTCCTACAGGGTCTCAAGAGACCCAGTACTTC
CDR3 protein: CSAPTGSQETQYF

D gene: .
clone size: .
V gene: TRBV7-2
J gene: TRBJ2-7
CDR3 DNA: TGTGCCAGCAGCTTTCGGGGGCCGGGGACCGAGCAGTACTTC
CDR3 protein: CASSFRGPGTEQYF

D gene: TRBD2
clone size: medium-sized
V gene: TRBV12-3/TRBV12-4
J gene: TRBJ2-2
CDR3 DNA: TGTGCCAGCCGAACTAGCGGGGTGGACACCGGGGAGCTGTTTTTT
CDR3 protein: CASRTSGVDTGELFF

D gene: TRBD1
clone size: many
V gene: TRBV15
J gene: TRBJ1-5
CDR3 DNA: TGTGCCACCAGCAGAGCAACCGGGACAGGGAGGGCCCTACAGCCCCAGCATTTT
CDR3 protein: CATSRATGTGRALQPQHF

D gene: TRBD1
clone size: many
V gene: TRBV6-1
J gene: TRBJ1-1
CDR3 DNA: TGTGCCAGCACCACAGGGGGGGGCCGAATGAACACTGAAGCTTTCTTT
CDR3 protein: CASTTGGGRMNTEAFF

D gene: .
clone size: .
V gene: TRBV13
J gene: TRBJ2-7
CDR3 DNA: TGTGCCAGCAGCCCATGGGGTTCCCACGAGCAGTACTTC
CDR3 protein: CASSPWGSHEQYF

D gene: TRBD1
clone size: many
V gene: TRBV12-3/TRBV12-4
J gene: TRBJ2-4
CDR3 DNA: TGTGCCAGCAGTTTGGGACAGGGGGACAAAGCCAAAAACATTCAGTACTTC
CDR3 protein: CASSLGQGDKAKNIQYF

D gene: .
clone size: .
V gene: TRBV18
J gene: TRBJ2-7
CDR3 DNA: TGTGCCAGCTCACCACCGTCGAGGTACGAGCAGTACTTC
CDR3 protein: CASSPPSRYEQYF

D gene: .
clone size: many
V gene: TRBV3-1
J gene: TRBJ2-7
CDR3 DNA: TGTGCCAGCAGCCAAGCAAGGGGAGACGAGCAGTACTTC
CDR3 protein: CASSQARGDEQYF

D gene: .
clone size: many
V gene: TRBV7-8
J gene: TRBJ1-2
CDR3 DNA: TGTGCCAGCAACTCAGGGCTAGGCCTGACCGTAGGCTACACCTTC
CDR3 protein: CASNSGLGLTVGYTF

D gene: .
clone size: many
V gene: TRBV19
J gene: TRBJ1-2
CDR3 DNA: TGTGCCAGCCTCAGGCGGCCCCCGGACTATGGCTACACCTTC
CDR3 protein: CASLRRPPDYGYTF

D gene: .
clone size: many
V gene: TRBV11-3
J gene: TRBJ1-6
CDR3 DNA: TGTGCCAGCAGCCTAGAAGAGGGGATTTCACCCCTCCACTTT
CDR3 protein: CASSLEEGISPLHF

D gene: TRBD1
clone size: many
V gene: TRBV6-5
J gene: TRBJ2-7
CDR3 DNA: TGTGCCAGCAGTTCAGACAGGGGGCTGTACGAGCAGTACTTC
CDR3 protein: CASSSDRGLYEQYF

D gene: .
clone size: .
V gene: TRBV24-1
J gene: TRBJ2-2
CDR3 DNA: TGTGCCACCAGTGACCCGGTAGGGGTCGGGGACACCGGGGAGCTGTTGTTT
CDR3 protein: CATSDPVGVGDTGELLF

D gene: .
clone size: many
V gene: TRBV2
J gene: TRBJ1-6
CDR3 DNA: TGTGCCAGCAGTGAAGCCAGAGATTCACCCCTCCACTTT
CDR3 protein: CASSEARDSPLHF

D gene: TRBD2
clone size: many
V gene: TRBV15
J gene: TRBJ2-5
CDR3 DNA: TGTGTCACCAGCAGATTCGCTAGCGGGGGGAAGAGAACGACCCAGTACTTC
CDR3 protein: CVTSRFASGGKRTTQYF

D gene: TRBD1
clone size: many
V gene: TRBV7-2
J gene: TRBJ2-7
CDR3 DNA: TGTGCCAGCAGCTTACTGGACAGGGTCTACGAGCAGTACTTC
CDR3 protein: CASSLLDRVYEQYF

D gene: .
clone size: many
V gene: TRBV29-1
J gene: TRBJ2-5
CDR3 DNA: TGCAGCGTTGAGTTTAGGGCTATGCAAGAGACCCAGTACTTC
CDR3 protein: CSVEFRAMQETQYF

D gene: .
clone size: many
V gene: TRBV11-2
J gene: TRBJ2-7
CDR3 DNA: TGTGCCAGCAGCTCTGGGGGGAGGGGGGCCTCCTACGAGCAGTACTTC
CDR3 protein: CASSSGGRGASYEQYF

D gene: .
clone size: many
V gene: TRBV6-4
J gene: TRBJ1-1
CDR3 DNA: TGTGCCAGCAGTTACGAGGTGGGGGCTTTCTTT
CDR3 protein: CASSYEVGAFF

D gene: TRBD1
clone size: many
V gene: TRBV7-9
J gene: TRBJ2-7
CDR3 DNA: TGTGCCAGCAGCTTAGCGCAGGGGGTCCACTACGAGCAGTACTTC
CDR3 protein: CASSLAQGVHYEQYF

D gene: .
clone size: many
V gene: TRBV7-2
J gene: TRBJ2-1
CDR3 DNA: TGTGCCAGCGTTGGGGGGCGGGGGACCTACAATGAGCAGTTCTTC
CDR3 protein: CASVGGRGTYNEQFF

D gene: TRBD2
clone size: many
V gene: TRBV12-3/TRBV12-4
J gene: TRBJ2-7
CDR3 DNA: TGTGCCAGCAGTTCCATAGCGGGGGAACCCTACGAGCAGTACTTC
CDR3 protein: CASSSIAGEPYEQYF

D gene: .
clone size: .
V gene: TRBV12-3/TRBV12-4
J gene: TRBJ1-2
CDR3 DNA: TGTGCCAGCGAAGCGATGAGGGGCTACACCTTC
CDR3 protein: CASEAMRGYTF

D gene: .
clone size: many
V gene: TRBV19
J gene: TRBJ1-2
CDR3 DNA: TGTGCCAGTAGTATTTGGGAGGACTATGGCTACACCTTC
CDR3 protein: CASSIWEDYGYTF

D gene: .
clone size: .
V gene: TRBV5-1
J gene: TRBJ2-2
CDR3 DNA: TGCGCCAGCTTGCCAGACAACACCGGGGAGCTGTTTTTT
CDR3 protein: CASLPDNTGELFF

D gene: TRBD1
clone size: many
V gene: TRBV5-1
J gene: TRBJ2-7
CDR3 DNA: TGCGCCAGCAGCTGGGGGACAGTCAACTACGAGCAGTACTTC
CDR3 protein: CASSWGTVNYEQYF

D gene: .
clone size: few
V gene: TRBV3-1
J gene: TRBJ2-5
CDR3 DNA: TGTGCCAGCAGCCAAGAGAAAGGTAGTTGGAGATTGGAGACCCAGTACTTC
CDR3 protein: CASSQEKGSWRLETQYF

D gene: .
clone size: many
V gene: TRBV12-3/TRBV12-4
J gene: TRBJ1-2
CDR3 DNA: TGTGCCAGCAGTGCATATGGCTACACCTTC
CDR3 protein: CASSAYGYTF

D gene: .
clone size: .
V gene: TRBV9
J gene: TRBJ1-1
CDR3 DNA: TGTGCCAGCAGTTTCGAGACAGGCCCTACTGAAGCTTTCTTT
CDR3 protein: CASSFETGPTEAFF

D gene: .
clone size: few
V gene: TRBV6-5
J gene: TRBJ1-5
CDR3 DNA: TGTGCCAGCAGTTACTCGGGAACGACAGGACCCCGTCAGCCCCAGCATTTT
CDR3 protein: CASSYSGTTGPRQPQHF

D gene: .
clone size: many
V gene: TRBV27
J gene: TRBJ2-7
CDR3 DNA: TGTGCCAGCAGTTTACTCCCGCAGGGGCCCTACGAGCAGTACTTC
CDR3 protein: CASSLLPQGPYEQYF